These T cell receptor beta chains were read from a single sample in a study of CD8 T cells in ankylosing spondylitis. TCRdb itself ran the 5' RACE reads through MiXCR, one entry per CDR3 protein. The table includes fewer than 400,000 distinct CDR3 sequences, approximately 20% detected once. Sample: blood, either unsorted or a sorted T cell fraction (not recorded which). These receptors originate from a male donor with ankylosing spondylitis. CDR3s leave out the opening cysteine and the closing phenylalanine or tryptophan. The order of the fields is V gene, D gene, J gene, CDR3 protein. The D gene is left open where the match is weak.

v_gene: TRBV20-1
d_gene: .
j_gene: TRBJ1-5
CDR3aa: SARDPGDTSQPQH

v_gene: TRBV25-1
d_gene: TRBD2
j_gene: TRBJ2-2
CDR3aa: ASRRGRGLGNTGELF

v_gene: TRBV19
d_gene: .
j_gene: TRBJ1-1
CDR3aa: ATWESEAF

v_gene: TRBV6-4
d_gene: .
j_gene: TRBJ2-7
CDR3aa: ATSLRGRYEQY

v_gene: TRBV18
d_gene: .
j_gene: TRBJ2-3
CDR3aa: ASRREDTQY

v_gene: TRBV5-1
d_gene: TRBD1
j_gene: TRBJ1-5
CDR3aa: ASSSTGADQPQH

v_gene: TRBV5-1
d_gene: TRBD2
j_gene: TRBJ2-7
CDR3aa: ASSWGLAGVWEQY

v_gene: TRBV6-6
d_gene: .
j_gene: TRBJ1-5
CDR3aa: GSSDSSARPQH

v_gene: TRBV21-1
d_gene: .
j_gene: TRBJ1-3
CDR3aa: ASSKEGGKDGNTIY

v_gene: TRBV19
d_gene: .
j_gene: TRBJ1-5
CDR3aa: ASSDGPRVNQPQH

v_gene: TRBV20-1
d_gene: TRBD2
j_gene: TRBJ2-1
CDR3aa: SAKTRTSEYNEQF

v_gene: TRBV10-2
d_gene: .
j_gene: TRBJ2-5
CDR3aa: ASSEPGRGQETQY

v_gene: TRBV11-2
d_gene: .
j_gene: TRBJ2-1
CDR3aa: ASSLPSKNEQF

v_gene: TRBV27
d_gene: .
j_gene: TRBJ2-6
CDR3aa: ASSPGVSGANVLT

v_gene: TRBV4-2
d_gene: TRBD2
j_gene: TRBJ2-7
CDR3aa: ASSREGRIYEQY